This TCR beta chain was retrieved from a study of blood T cell repertoires in COVID-19. The repertoire was sequenced with immunoSEQ multiplex PCR; TCRdb's copy has only in-frame clones and lacks some. This sample carries more than 250,000 clones, 75% to 90% of them seen once, and the ten largest clones take 2.1%. V lost 6 bases and J 4 bases, leaving 13 bases between the germline ends. The germline V gene has CDR1 SGHNT and CDR2 YYREEE (reference sequence). There are 13 residues in the CDR3. The V and J genes are TRBV5-4 and TRBJ1-2; D may be TRBD1 (5 bases). This sequence was found in a woman in her thirties who had recovered from COVID-19. The specimen was peripheral blood. The CDR3 is CASTITGGYGYTF. The CDR3 DNA follows: TGTGCCAGCACCATAACAGGTGGCTATGGCTACACCTTC.